This T cell receptor beta chain is from a study of blood T cell repertoires in COVID-19. The V segment lost 0 bases and the J segment 4 bases; nucleotides outside the gene matches: 3. CDR1 and CDR2 (germline): SGHRS, YFSETQ. The CDR3 runs to 15 residues. Profiled with immunoSEQ multiplex PCR; TCRdb holds only in-frame clones, not every one. The table has 230,000 or so clones, roughly 89% seen once. The TCR was taken from a woman aged 40 to 49 who had recovered from COVID-19. What was sequenced was peripheral blood. The chain recombines TRBV5-1 with TRBJ1-1; 10 positions match TRBD1. The CDR3 spells CASSLGTGGSTEAFF. The CDR3 DNA reads TGCGCCAGCAGCTTGGGGACAGGGGGGAGCACTGAAGCTTTCTTT. The complete variable domain, with remaining parts taken from reference TRBV5-1 and TRBJ1-1, reads KAGVTQTPRYLIKTRGQQVTLSCSPISGHRSVSWYQQTPGQGLQFLFEYFSETQRNKGNFPGRFSGRQFSNSRSEMNVSTLELGDSALYLCASSLGTGGSTEAFFGQGTRLTVV.